The 7 T cell receptor beta chains below all came from one sample that was sequenced in a study of CD8+CD57+ T cells in acquired aplastic anemia. It was genomic DNA that served as the template for profiling TCR beta VDJ and CDR3. TCRdb used MiXCR to reprocess the reads, holding one entry per CDR3 protein. The sample lists roughly 180,000 distinct CDR3 sequences; approximately 46% were seen once. The sequencing sample was made of sorted CD4+, CD8+, or CD8+CD57+ T cells (not recorded which) from PBMCs. Source of these receptors: a human donor in good health.

A word on this clonotype: One end of the junction is discordant with germline, which a read error may explain. The chain is built from TRBV6-5 and TRBJ1-5; D gene unclear. This CDR3 spans 16 amino acids. The germline V gene has CDR1 MNHEY and CDR2 SVGAGI. The CDR3 coding sequence is TGTGCCAGCAGTTACTGGCAGGTCTCAGGCAATCGGCCCCAGCATTTT. This codes for CASSYWQVSGNRPQHF.

J is TRBJ2-3 and V is TRBV15, with 7 bases lining up with TRBD1. V was clipped by 3 bases and J by 1 base; unmatched bases: 7. CDR3 size: 16 residues. Germline V lookup: CDR1 LNHNV, CDR2 YYDKDF (reference sequence). CDR3 protein: CATSSNRGSGTDTQYF. The CDR3 DNA reads as TGTGCCACCAGCAGCAACAGGGGTAGTGGCACAGATACGCAGTATTTT.

A note on this clonotype: A much bigger clone sits one base away, suggesting this may be a read error. The V gene is TRBV24-1, the J gene TRBJ2-2; 8 bases are a match to TRBD2. Per germline, CDR1 KGHDR and CDR2 SFDVKD. The CDR3 sequence is 16 residues long. The CDR3 bases are TGTGCCATCGGGGTGGGGACTAGTACTAACACCAGGGAGCTGTTTTTT. Translation: CAIGVGTSTNTRELFF.

V usage is TRBV2 and J usage is TRBJ2-7, with 11 positions matching TRBD2. The CDR3 sequence is 17 residues long. The germline CDR1 and CDR2 sequences are SNHLY and FYNNEI. V was pared by 3 bases and J by 2 bases, with 9 bases of the junction left unmatched. CDR3 region: CASSESTSGSWTYEQYF. CDR3 DNA: TGTGCCAGCAGTGAGAGCACTAGCGGGAGTTGGACCTACGAGCAGTACTTC.

This clonotype was seen a few times. V is TRBV9 and J is TRBJ2-7; TRBD2 is a possible D gene (5 bases). Germline V gene lookup returns CDR1 SGDLS and CDR2 YYNGEE. The length of the CDR3 is 15 residues. Trimming took off 3 bases at V and 3 bases at J, with 16 bases between the two ends. The CDR3 bases are TGTGCCAGCAGCGCCTCCCCGACGGGATACTACGAGCAGTACTTC. The encoded protein is CASSASPTGYYEQYF.

This clonotype was observed many times. The rearrangement joins TRBV5-5 to TRBJ2-1; 12 bases are a match to TRBD2. V was pared by 4 bases and J by 5 bases, with 4 bases of the junction left unmatched. Per germline, CDR1 SGHKS and CDR2 YYEKEE (reference sequence). CDR3 size: 15 residues. The chain's CDR3 is CASSTGLAGNNEQFF. The CDR3 coding sequence is TGTGCCAGCAGCACTGGACTAGCGGGGAACAATGAGCAGTTCTTC.

The sample holds many counts of this clonotype. This chain connects TRBV7-9 to TRBJ1-2; a weak D match, TRBD1 (5 bases). V was cut by 5 bases and J by 2 bases, with 12 bases left in between. The CDR3 is made up of 14 amino acids. The germline gives CDR1 SEHNR, CDR2 FQNEAQ (reference sequence). For the CDR3, the DNA is TGTGCCAGCAGCCCCCCGACAGTGAACTATGGCTACACCTTC. It translates to CASSPPTVNYGYTF.